The entry below gives a single T cell receptor beta chain sequence along with its context. The data were taken from a study of T cells in tumors after PD-1 blockade. V lost 5 bases and J lost 4; bases outside the gene matches: 2. CDR3 length equals 13 residues. Germline V CDR1 and CDR2: GTSNPN, SVGIG (reference sequence). Produced via immunoSEQ multiplex PCR; TCRdb's table is partial and in-frame only. The repertoire holds about 59,000 clones, with around 80% as singletons. This clonotype was obtained from a human donor with basal cell carcinoma. The rearrangement links TRBV30 to TRBJ2-2; 9 nucleotides match TRBD2. This material consisted of PBMCs, taken before anti-PD-1 treatment. The CDR3 spells CAWAGGSTGELFF. In DNA, the CDR3 is TGTGCCTGGGCGGGGGGGAGCACCGGGGAGCTGTTTTTT.